These 5 T cell receptor beta chains were sequenced from one sample in a study of cytomegalovirus exposure and HLA in healthy donors. The PCR made use of 60 Vbeta and 13 Jbeta primers. Some clones are missing from TCRdb's copy, which holds only in-frame ones; the method was immunoSEQ multiplex PCR. Here the sample table reports tens of thousands of clones. Sequences were obtained from PBMCs. The receptors shown here come from a man aged 30 to 39 in good health and CMV-seronegative.

V and J are TRBV4-2 and TRBJ1-1, with 7 bases identical to TRBD1. This CDR3 has 16 residues. Germline V gives CDR1 LGHNA, CDR2 YNFKEQ. V gave up 0 bases and J gave up 5 bases; unmatched junction bases: 9. Here the CDR3 DNA reads TGTGCCAGCAGCCAAGATATTATTCAGGGGGGTACTGAAGCTTTCTTT. Translation gives CASSQDIIQGGTEAFF.

The chain links TRBV7-9 to TRBJ2-7; 9 bases map to TRBD1. V trimming: 4 bases; J trimming: 1 base; junction bases outside the gene matches: 8. The CDR3 is made up of 16 amino acids. Germline loops: CDR1 SEHNR, CDR2 FQNEAQ (reference sequence). The CDR3 loop reads CASSSYRGTGSYEQYF. The CDR3, as DNA: TGTGCCAGCAGCTCGTATCGCGGGACAGGGTCCTACGAGCAGTACTTC.

The gene calls are TRBV27 and TRBJ1-1; tentatively, D is TRBD1 (6 bases). CDR1 MNHEY and CDR2 SMNVEV come from the germline V gene (reference sequence). CDR3 size: 16 residues. Trimming shortened V by 5 bases and J by 0 bases, and 16 bases separated the two germline ends. The CDR3 reads CASSVQPWTVNTEAFF. The CDR3 coding sequence is TGTGCCAGCAGTGTACAACCCTGGACAGTGAACACTGAAGCTTTCTTT.

The chain employs TRBV4-3 and TRBJ1-6; 9 bases match TRBD1. V trimming: 1 base; J trimming: 7 bases; junction bases outside the gene matches: 8. This CDR3 comprises 17 residues. Germline V CDR1 and CDR2: LGHNA, YSLEER. The CDR3 loop is CASSQVMGTGTNSPLHF. The CDR3 nucleotides are TGCGCCAGCAGCCAAGTAATGGGGACAGGGACGAATTCACCCCTCCACTTT.

Here the CDR3 DNA reads TGTGCCAGCAGCTCCTCAGGGTTAGGGGAGCTGTTTTTT. Its translation is CASSSSGLGELFF. The rearrangement uses TRBV7-6 and TRBJ2-2; D is possibly TRBD1 (5 bases). V was cut by 4 bases and J by 8 bases, with 11 bases left in between. CDR3 length equals 13 residues. Germline-derived CDR1 and CDR2 are SGHVS and FNYEAQ. Looking up the rest from reference TRBV7-6 and TRBJ2-2 gives the full variable domain: GAGVSQSPRYKVTKRGQDVALRCDPISGHVSLYWYRQALGQGPEFLTYFNYEAQQDKSGLPNDRFSAERPEGSISTLTIQRTEQRDSAMYRCASSSSGLGELFFGEGSRLTVL.